This TCR beta chain originates from a study of patients and donors after allogeneic stem cell transplantation. TCRdb redid the calling of the RT-PCR reads with MiXCR, one entry per CDR3 protein. Here the sample spans 50,000 to 60,000 distinct CDR3 sequences, approximately 12% being singletons. This clonotype has a handful of counts. The V gene end was trimmed by 7 bases and the J gene end by 4 bases; junction bases not matched to a gene: 6. There are 14 residues in the CDR3. This TCR came from a human donor who was either an allogeneic HSCT recipient or a stem cell or donor lymphocyte infusion donor (not recorded which). It is not recorded whose cells these are; they may come from a transplant donor. What was sequenced was blood, either unsorted or a sorted T cell fraction (not recorded which). The gene calls are TRBV12-3 or TRBV12-4 and TRBJ2-5, with TRBD1 identical over 10 bases. The CDR3 DNA sequence: TGTGCCAGCACCCAGGACAGGGGGGGAGAGACCCAGTACTTC. It encodes CASTQDRGGETQYF.